The next 14 T cell receptor beta chains were all read from a single sample in a study of cytomegalovirus exposure and HLA in healthy donors. The PCR used 60 Vbeta and 13 Jbeta primers. Profiling relied on immunoSEQ multiplex PCR, and the TCRdb table lists in-frame clones only, not all of them. The sample records 130,000 to 150,000 clones, approximately 82% being singletons. Sequencing used PBMCs. Source of these receptors: a woman aged 55-75 years in good health and CMV-seropositive.

The V call is TRBV4-1, the J call TRBJ1-1; D not certain. Germline V gene data show CDR1 as MGHRA and CDR2 as YSYEKL. The germline V and J ends were trimmed by 0 bases and 9 bases, with 14 bases remaining between them. CDR3 length: 14 residues. The CDR3 nucleotides read TGCGCCAGCAGCCAAGAGCCTTGGGCAAGGAAAGCTTTCTTT. It is translated as CASSQEPWARKAFF.

This clone was detected only a few times. The junction does not match germline at one end; this may be a read error. The rearrangement joins TRBV7-9 to TRBJ2-1, with TRBD1 identical over 8 bases. The CDR3 runs 17 residues. CDR1 is SEHNR, CDR2 FQNEAQ, per germline (reference sequence). The CDR3 region is CSSSLGPGQAILNEQFF. In DNA form, the CDR3 reads TGTTCCAGCAGCTTAGGGCCGGGACAGGCAATTCTGAATGAGCAGTTCTTC. The full variable domain, with the rest looked up from reference TRBV7-9 and TRBJ2-1, is DTGVSQNPRHKITKRGQNVTFRCDPISEHNRLYWYRQTLGQGPEFLTYFQNEAQLEKSRLLSDRFSAERPKGSFSTLEIQRTEQGDSAMYLCSSSLGPGQAILNEQFFGPGTRLTVL.

This rearrangement joins TRBV27 to TRBJ2-5; a possible D gene is TRBD1 (5 bases). The CDR3 runs 14 residues. Trimming removed 5 bases from V and 1 base from J, with 11 bases in between. Germline CDR1 reads MNHEY; CDR2 reads SMNVEV (reference sequence). The CDR3, as DNA: TGTGCCAGCAGTCCACAAGACAGCCAAGAGACCCAGTACTTC. Translated: CASSPQDSQETQYF.

In this sample, this clone turned up once. This chain joins TRBV5-4 and TRBJ1-3; 7 bases align to TRBD1. V was pared by 3 bases and J by 3 bases, with 6 bases of the junction left unmatched. CDR3 size: 15 residues. Germline V lookup: CDR1 SGHNT, CDR2 YYREEE (reference sequence). The chain's CDR3 is CASSSFDRDGNTIYF. Written as DNA, the CDR3 is TGTGCCAGCAGCTCTTTCGACAGGGATGGAAACACCATATATTTT. The variable domain in full, with the rest retrieved from reference TRBV5-4 and TRBJ1-3, is ETGVTQSPTHLIKTRGQQVTLRCSSQSGHNTVSWYQQALGQGPQFIFQYYREEENGRGNFPPRFSGLQFPNYSSELNVNALELDDSALYLCASSSFDRDGNTIYFGEGSWLTVV.

The chain joins TRBV13 to TRBJ2-7; D ambiguous. V lost 3 bases to trimming and J lost 6 bases, with 6 bases between them. Germline assignment: CDR1 PRHDT and CDR2 FYEKMQ (reference sequence). This CDR3 comprises 11 residues. The CDR3 coding sequence is TGTGCCAGCAGCTTTGCCGGCGAGCAGTACTTC. This translates into CASSFAGEQYF. Using reference TRBV13 and TRBJ2-7 for the parts outside the CDR3, the full variable domain is AAGVIQSPRHLIKEKRETATLKCYPIPRHDTVYWYQQGPGQDPQFLISFYEKMQSDKGSIPDRFSAQQFSDYHSELNMSSLELGDSALYFCASSFAGEQYFGPGTRLTVT.

This chain links TRBV7-9 with TRBJ2-1; TRBD2 agrees at 9 bases. The germline V gene has CDR1 SEHNR and CDR2 FQNEAQ (reference sequence). The V and J ends lost 1 base and 0 bases, in that order; junction bases with no gene match: 1. The CDR3 loop spans 16 amino acids. CDR3 region: CASSLGSGSSYNEQFF. The CDR3 region has the DNA TGTGCCAGCAGCTTAGGTAGCGGGAGCTCCTACAATGAGCAGTTCTTC. Combining the CDR3 with reference TRBV7-9 and TRBJ2-1 gives the whole variable domain DTGVSQNPRHKITKRGQNVTFRCDPISEHNRLYWYRQTLGQGPEFLTYFQNEAQLEKSRLLSDRFSAERPKGSFSTLEIQRTEQGDSAMYLCASSLGSGSSYNEQFFGPGTRLTVL.

The V gene is TRBV28, the J gene TRBJ2-2; 7 bases map to TRBD1. V shed 4 bases and J 3 bases; nucleotides not matched to a gene: 5. The CDR3 covers 15 residues. Per germline, CDR1 MDHEN and CDR2 SYDVKM. The CDR3 here is CASSSARGYTGELFF. The CDR3, as DNA: TGTGCCAGCAGTTCGGCCAGGGGGTACACCGGGGAGCTGTTTTTT.

The chain has TRBV6-5 and TRBJ2-2; 9 bases line up with TRBD1. The DNA matches TRBJ1-3 better at its end, which makes the J call doubtful. This CDR3 region has 15 residues. Germline CDR1 reads MNHEY; CDR2 reads SVGAGI. The CDR3 DNA reads TGTGCCAGCAGCCTACAGGGGGCTTATGGAAACACCATATATTTT. Translating gives CASSLQGAYGNTIYF.

The genes are TRBV19 and TRBJ1-2, with 7 bases identical to TRBD1. V was pared by 3 bases and J by 6 bases, with 7 bases of the junction left unmatched. The germline V gene encodes CDR1 LNHDA and CDR2 SQIVND (reference sequence). This CDR3 spans 14 amino acids. The CDR3 loop is CASSMVQGGDGYTF. The CDR3 DNA is TGTGCCAGTAGTATGGTACAAGGGGGCGATGGCTACACCTTC.

The genes are TRBV7-2 and TRBJ2-5; D is possibly TRBD2 (7 bases). The J call may be incorrect, as the DNA end agrees better with TRBJ2-7. Germline values: CDR1 SGHTA, CDR2 FQGNSA. The CDR3 contains 13 residues. The CDR3 loop is CASSFGGAYEQYF. The CDR3 DNA reads TGTGCCAGCAGCTTTGGGGGGGCTTACGAGCAGTACTTC.

V usage is TRBV5-1 and J usage is TRBJ1-5; 7 bases agree with TRBD1. The CDR3 has 14 residues. Germline trimming cut 4 bases from V and 6 bases from J; bases unmatched to any gene: 7. The germline gives CDR1 SGHRS, CDR2 YFSETQ. In DNA, the CDR3 is TGCGCCAGCAGCCTTAGGCAGGGGGGTCAGCCCCAGCATTTT. Its protein is CASSLRQGGQPQHF.

V gene TRBV28 combines with J gene TRBJ1-1, with 7 bases matching TRBD1. The junction had 7 bases not matched to a gene; V was cut back by 2 bases and J by 1 base. This CDR3 has 16 residues. Germline lookup yields CDR1 MDHEN and CDR2 SYDVKM. The CDR3 here is CASSLTQGFWNTEAFF. The CDR3 coding sequence is TGTGCCAGCAGTTTAACACAGGGGTTTTGGAACACTGAAGCTTTCTTT.

The chain carries TRBV7-9 and TRBJ1-1; D is uncertain. There are 13 residues in the CDR3. Trimming pared 5 bases from V and 1 base from J, leaving 8 bases between. Germline V lookup: CDR1 SEHNR, CDR2 FQNEAQ (reference sequence). This CDR3 is CASSPHTNTEAFF. CDR3 DNA: TGTGCCAGCAGCCCGCACACGAACACTGAAGCTTTCTTT.

The rearrangement joins TRBV4-1 to TRBJ2-1; TRBD2 might be the D (7 bases). Germline assignment: CDR1 MGHRA and CDR2 YSYEKL. The V end lost 3 bases, the J end lost 2 bases, and 14 bases lay between the germline ends. CDR3 length: 16 amino acids. The CDR3 DNA is TGCGCCAGCAGCCAGGACAGCGGGGCTGCCTACAATGAGCAGTTCTTC. Amino acids: CASSQDSGAAYNEQFF.